The 24 T cell receptor beta chains listed next were all sequenced from one sample in a study of blood T cells in healthy people across ages. Through a sample-barcoded 5' primer and a J-beta primer mix, a second PCR was run for about 7 to 12 cycles. TCRdb analysed the 5' RACE reads with MiXCR anew, one entry per CDR3 protein. The sample lists roughly 1.5 million distinct CDR3 sequences; 42% were seen once. Sequencing used blood. These TCRs come from a woman younger than 35 in good health.

The chain is built from TRBV12-3 or TRBV12-4 and TRBJ2-7; 10 nucleotides match TRBD2. V dropped 5 bases and J dropped 0; count of bases not matched to a gene: 4. The CDR3 has 15 amino acids. As DNA, the CDR3 is TGTGCCAGCAGTGAAAGCGGGGGGGTCTCCTACGAGCAGTACTTC. Translating it yields CASSESGGVSYEQYF.

This clonotype has more than one count but fewer than ten. The chain recombines TRBV6-5 with TRBJ1-1; no definite D call. This CDR3 has 14 residues. The ends were cut back, 2 bases at V and 0 bases at J, with 7 bases in the middle. Germline values: CDR1 MNHEY, CDR2 SVGAGI. The CDR3 here is CASSYQVMNTEAFF. CDR3 nucleotides: TGTGCCAGCAGTTACCAAGTAATGAACACTGAAGCTTTCTTT.

The chain uses TRBV21-1 and TRBJ2-1; TRBD1 is the table's D call and was not checked against the DNA. TRBV21-1 is described as a pseudogene. This CDR3 region has 18 residues. The CDR3 spells CASSKVKGHPSSYNEQFF. CDR3 in DNA: TGTGCCAGCAGCAAAGTTAAAGGGCACCCTAGCTCCTACAATGAGCAGTTCTTC.

This chain joins TRBV18 and TRBJ1-5; D ambiguous. This CDR3 spans 16 amino acids. Trimming took 3 bases from V and 1 from J, leaving 13 bases between them. Germline values: CDR1 KGHSH, CDR2 LQKENI. The CDR3 reads CASSPRRWGSNQPQHF. The CDR3 bases are TGTGCCAGCTCACCCCGGAGGTGGGGAAGCAATCAGCCCCAGCATTTT.

V and J are TRBV3-1 and TRBJ1-4, with D tentatively TRBD1 (5 bases). Germline-derived CDR1 and CDR2 are LGHDT and YNNKEL (reference sequence). The germline V and J ends were trimmed by 4 bases and 8 bases, with 17 bases remaining between them. The CDR3 consists of 15 residues. CDR3 nucleotide sequence: TGTGCCAGCAGCCCAGGGACCCACTTCGGGGAAAAACTGTTTTTT. Translated, it gives CASSPGTHFGEKLFF.

Of note for this clonotype: Its ends do not fully match the called genes, so a read error is possible. V usage is TRBV7-2 and J usage is TRBJ1-5; no firm D call. CDR1 is SGHTA, CDR2 FQGNSA, per germline. The CDR3 length is 14 residues. The CDR3 reads CASSLATESQLQHF. CDR3 nucleotides: TGTGCCAGCAGCTTAGCCACTGAATCTCAGCTCCAGCATTTT.

The table lists this clonotype with a few counts. The rearrangement joins TRBV6-2 or TRBV6-3 to TRBJ2-5, with 7 bases that match TRBD2. The J call is doubtful: the DNA matches TRBJ2-7 better. The germline CDR1 and CDR2 sequences are MNHEY and SVGEGT. CDR3 length: 12 residues. CDR3 loop: CASMEAGYEQYF. CDR3 DNA sequence: TGTGCCAGCATGGAAGCGGGATACGAGCAGTACTTC.

As DNA, the CDR3 is TGTGCCAGCAGGGACCGTACGATCTACACCTTC. Its protein is CASRDRTIYTF. This rearrangement joins TRBV6-6 to TRBJ1-2, with unresolved D. This CDR3 is built from 11 residues. The ends were cut back, 6 bases at V and 10 bases at J, with 12 bases in the middle. Germline values: CDR1 MNHNY, CDR2 SVGAGI (reference sequence).

This clonotype was seen a few times. The rearrangement joins TRBV12-3 or TRBV12-4 to TRBJ1-1; D gene uncertain. The CDR3 consists of 13 residues. V lost 3 bases and J 3 bases, leaving 8 bases between the germline ends. The DNA for the CDR3 is TGTGCCAGCAGTTTGGTTGAGGACACTGAAGCTTTCTTT. Protein product: CASSLVEDTEAFF.

This clonotype was observed once. With a far larger clone one base away, a read error is the likely cause. The rearrangement joins TRBV7-9 to TRBJ2-3; D ambiguous. The CDR3 is made up of 11 amino acids. Germline V gene sequence: CDR1 SEHNR, CDR2 FQNEAQ (reference sequence). The CDR3 DNA is TGTGCCAGCAGCTTAGTAGATGCGCAGTATTTT. Residues: CASSLVDAQYF.

V and J are TRBV29-1 and TRBJ2-7; 8 bases align to TRBD2. The tail of the sequence fits TRBJ2-5 better, so the J call may be wrong. CDR3 length: 16 amino acids. In germline, CDR1 is SQVTM, CDR2 ANQGSEA. CDR3 loop: CSADRGGSLSPETQYF. The DNA of the CDR3 is TGCAGCGCCGACCGGGGGGGCTCCTTGAGCCCAGAGACCCAGTACTTC.

This clonotype occurred a few times. The genes are TRBV5-1 and TRBJ2-3; maybe TRBD1 (6 bases). Germline CDR1 reads SGHRS; CDR2 reads YFSETQ. V lost 0 bases and J lost 2, with 10 bases in between. The CDR3 consists of 15 residues. CDR3 residues: CASSLEQGTTDTQYF. The DNA for the CDR3 is TGCGCCAGCAGCTTGGAACAGGGAACCACAGATACGCAGTATTTT.

V gene TRBV29-1 combines with J gene TRBJ2-7; 11 bases align to TRBD1. The V segment lost 4 bases and the J segment 4 bases; nucleotides outside the gene matches: 9. CDR1 is SQVTM and CDR2 is ANQGSEA in the germline V gene. The CDR3 runs 15 residues. This chain's CDR3 is CSVAGRGTGGYEQYF. The CDR3 nucleotides are TGCAGCGTTGCGGGGAGGGGGACAGGGGGATACGAGCAGTACTTC.

The V call is TRBV27, the J call TRBJ1-1, with D possibly being TRBD1 (6 bases). Germline V lookup: CDR1 MNHEY, CDR2 SMNVEV (reference sequence). CDR3 size: 15 residues. V lost 2 bases, J lost 1 base, and 11 bases lay in between. The CDR3 DNA reads TGTGCCAGCAGTTTAAACGGGGGGCCGAACACTGAAGCTTTCTTT. Residues: CASSLNGGPNTEAFF.

This chain links TRBV20-1 with TRBJ1-5, with a possible D match to TRBD1 (5 bases). Germline CDR1 DFQATT, CDR2 SNEGSKA (reference sequence). V shed 0 bases and J shed 1 base, with 7 bases lying between them. The CDR3 covers 14 residues. The CDR3 DNA reads as TGCAGTGCTAGAGATCGGACAAGCAATCAGCCCCAGCATTTT. This sequence encodes CSARDRTSNQPQHF.

The chain carries TRBV5-5 and TRBJ1-1; D gene ambiguous. Looked up from germline, CDR1 is SGHKS and CDR2 is YYEKEE (reference sequence). This CDR3 has 14 amino acids. The V end was cut by 0 bases, the J end by 4 bases, with 10 bases between. The CDR3 nucleotides are TGTGCCAGCAGCTTGGTAACCACCGGCACTGAAGCTTTCTTT. This sequence encodes CASSLVTTGTEAFF.

This chain connects TRBV3-1 to TRBJ2-1; no clear D. Trimming took off 1 base at V and 2 bases at J, with 12 bases between the two ends. CDR3 length: 16 residues. Germline lookup yields CDR1 LGHDT and CDR2 YNNKEL (reference sequence). CDR3 sequence (DNA): TGTGCCAGCAGCCAAGCGTTAGCAGGAGCCTACAATGAGCAGTTCTTC. It yields the protein CASSQALAGAYNEQFF.

This clonotype was recorded a few times. This chain links TRBV4-1 with TRBJ2-4; no definite D call. The germline V gene has CDR1 MGHRA and CDR2 YSYEKL. The CDR3 has 14 residues. V was trimmed by 4 bases and J by 12 bases, leaving 19 bases between them. In DNA form, the CDR3 reads TGCGCCAGCAGCCCCCTGAGAAGGAACTCGGATCAGTACTTC. Translated: CASSPLRRNSDQYF.

About this clonotype itself: One end of the junction is discordant with germline, which a read error may explain. The chain couples TRBV4-3 to TRBJ1-2; tentatively, D is TRBD1 (5 bases). The CDR3 runs 14 residues. Germline CDR1 is LGHNA and CDR2 is YSLEER. This chain's CDR3 is CASSPLQVNYDYTF. The CDR3 DNA sequence: TGCGCCAGCAGCCCACTACAGGTCAACTATGACTACACCTTC.

This clonotype has more than one count but fewer than ten. The chain's CDR3 is CASSFRGFNQPQHF. Written as DNA, the CDR3 is TGTGCCAGCAGTTTTAGGGGTTTCAATCAGCCCCAGCATTTT. The chain uses TRBV28 and TRBJ1-5; D possibly corresponds to TRBD1 (5 bases). V was trimmed by 3 bases and J by 3 bases, leaving 9 bases between them. CDR3 size: 14 residues. Germline V gives CDR1 MDHEN, CDR2 SYDVKM.

This clonotype was seen more than once but under ten times. The chain employs TRBV6-2 or TRBV6-3 and TRBJ1-1; TRBD1 agrees at 12 bases. V lost 2 bases, J lost 2 bases, and 3 bases stayed unmatched. The CDR3 spans 16 residues. Germline CDR1 is MNHEY and CDR2 is SVGEGT. Here the CDR3 reads CASSYGDRGRNTEAFF. DNA for the CDR3: TGTGCCAGCAGTTACGGGGACAGGGGGCGAAACACTGAAGCTTTCTTT.

The chain recombines TRBV6-5 with TRBJ2-3, with 13 bases lining up with TRBD2. CDR3 length: 20 residues. Germline V gives CDR1 MNHEY, CDR2 SVGAGI. V trimming: 4 bases; J trimming: 1 base; junction bases outside the gene matches: 14. The CDR3, as DNA: TGTGCCAGCAGTTTCCTGGGACTAGCGGGGAACTTGAGGGGCACAGATACGCAGTATTTT. Amino acids: CASSFLGLAGNLRGTDTQYF.

This clonotype occurred a few times. The chain recombines TRBV6-5 with TRBJ2-3; 7 bases are a match to TRBD1. Trimming removed 8 bases from V and 2 bases from J; junction bases left unmatched: 4. Germline CDR1 reads MNHEY; CDR2 reads SVGAGI. The CDR3 runs 13 residues. The CDR3 region is CASQGQTTDTQYF. In DNA form, the CDR3 reads TGTGCCAGCCAGGGACAGACCACAGATACGCAGTATTTT.

The V and J genes are TRBV6-5 and TRBJ1-1; the D gene is possibly TRBD1 (5 bases). The CDR3 is made up of 14 amino acids. Trimming removed 5 bases at V and 5 bases at J, with 15 bases between. Germline-derived CDR1 and CDR2 are MNHEY and SVGAGI. The CDR3: CASSPVLRGTEAFF. CDR3 coding DNA: TGTGCCAGCAGTCCAGTCTTGAGGGGTACTGAAGCTTTCTTT.